The rows below give T cell receptor beta chains drawn from one sample of a study of the immune and genomic landscape of osteosarcoma. Only in-frame clones appear in the TCRdb table, and some are missing; sequencing was by immunoSEQ multiplex PCR. There are approximately 1,000 clones in the sample; 60% to 75% occur only once, and 28% lies in the top ten. Sequencing used tumor tissue from a local recurrence in the femur. The origin of the receptors is a man in his 70s with osteosarcoma. Each CDR3 is given with its conserved first and last residue. Each record gives: V gene, CDR3 protein.

>TRBV11-2
CASSLVEGNGGYTF
>TRBV30
CAWREGGGGNTIYF
>TRBV30
CAWSVGGAGETQYF
>TRBV18
CASSPDRVNQPQHF
>TRBV4-2
CASSLSTRDSYNEQFF
>TRBV6-5
CASSYAAGANTGELFF
>TRBV4-1
CASSQDRGGQGAGYEQYF
>TRBV7-9
CASSLGGASGNTIYF
>TRBV5-1
CASSLDQTGRNTEAFF
>TRBV30
CAWTAIDTGELFF
>TRBV11-2
CASSLVEEAFF
>TRBV5-1
CASSLRTSANEQFF
>TRBV27
CASSASGLSYEQYF
>TRBV5-5
CASSLGPAYEQYF
>TRBV5-1
CASSFASSYEQYF
>TRBV4-2
CASSQEDTGELFF
>TRBV11-1
CASSLDFSSYNSPLHF
>TRBV18
CASSPPERAQNIQYF
>TRBV19
CASRDRNNQPQHF
>TRBV15
CATSRVGRRETQYF
>TRBV7-6
CASRGQGGSGANVLTF
>TRBV7-9
CASSGGSEQFF
>TRBV15
CATSRVLQGEETQYF
>TRBV11-1
CASSLTGTVNNEKLFF
>TRBV11-1
CASSELWRHYVDTEAFF
>TRBV7-9
CASSLNRDRVGYGYTF
>TRBV7-6
CASSMPGLAGGPSGANVLTF
>TRBV30
CAWSVQFNEQFF
>TRBV5-1
CASSLEQSNSPLHF
>TRBV11-3
CASSLGAGNTEAFF
>TRBV11-2
CASSLRKRGAIQETQYF
>TRBV6-5
CASSRTGQYYGYTF
>TRBV7-9
CASSSETGEAFF
>TRBV5-8
CASSLWTGSGGYTF
>TRBV11-2
CASSLDWAGAYSPLHF
>TRBV7-8
CASSLGAGNTEAFF
>TRBV28
CASSASGGVGNQPQHF
>TRBV11-2
CASSLMETQYF
>TRBV29-1
CSVRKIAGLTDTQYF
>TRBV6-5
CASSYSTGTEAFF
>TRBV6-5
CASSAGLSSYEQYF
>TRBV5-6
CASRWTGDTDTQYF
>TRBV7-3
CASSLGAGNTEAFF
>TRBV5-1
CASSLFPPEEYEQYF
>TRBV27
CASSPDRMLVYGYTF
>TRBV7-9
CASSLEPLAGTAYNEQFF
>TRBV2
CASLGQGTYEQYF
>TRBV27
CASSPLGGRSYGYTF
>TRBV11-3
CASSHGTGSGNTIYF
>TRBV7-9
CASSLRAAETQYF
>TRBV18
CASSPGGQGKNTEAFF
>TRBV9
CASSVQGGGHQETQYF